Listed below are T cell receptor beta chains from one sample, sequenced in a study of blood T cell repertoires in COVID-19. Repertoires were generated with immunoSEQ multiplex PCR, while TCRdb's copy carries only in-frame clones and drops some. The data hold about 180,000 clones, with 87% observed a single time. The specimen was peripheral blood. These receptors were obtained from a woman between 50 and 59 years old with acute or convalescent COVID-19. Both conserved end residues are part of each CDR3. The D gene is left open where the match is weak. Clone size is not always given. Where it is, it says once, few, many or a class for expanded clones.

D	size	V	J	DNA	CDR3
TRBD1	.	TRBV19	TRBJ1-1	TGTGCCAGTAGTATTCCAGGGGGGAACACTGAAGCTTTCTTT	CASSIPGGNTEAFF
.	.	TRBV7-9	TRBJ1-2	TGTGCCAGCAGCTCGGACAGACCCAGAGGCTACACCTTC	CASSSDRPRGYTF
.	.	TRBV6-5	TRBJ1-6	TGTGCCAGCAGTCGGGGGAGCTCCTATAATTCACCCCTCCACTTT	CASSRGSSYNSPLHF
TRBD2	.	TRBV4-1	TRBJ2-1	TGCGCCAGCAGCCAAGGCCCCTTAGCGGGGGGGTATAATGAGCAGTTCTTC	CASSQGPLAGGYNEQFF
.	.	TRBV9	TRBJ1-3	TGTGCCAGCAGCTCCCGACCGGGAGGAGGGGGAACGGGAAACACCATATATTTT	CASSSRPGGGGTGNTIYF
.	.	TRBV6-5	TRBJ2-7	TGTGCCAGCAGTTACACGGCAGGGGCCTACTACGAGCAGTACTTC	CASSYTAGAYYEQYF
.	.	TRBV5-1	TRBJ1-1	TGCGCCAGCAGCTTATTACAGGGTGAAGCTTTCTTT	CASSLLQGEAFF
.	.	TRBV19	TRBJ1-1	TGTGCCAGTAGTATTTATCAGGGGATGAACACTGAAGCTTTCTTT	CASSIYQGMNTEAFF
.	once	TRBV6-1	TRBJ1-1	TGTGCCAGCAGTGAAGCGATCTGGACTGGGGGCGGTAATGGTTTCTTT	CASSEAIWTGGGNGFF
.	.	TRBV12-3/TRBV12-4	TRBJ1-1	TGTGCCAGCAGTTTCCGGGGGACTGAAGCTTTCTTT	CASSFRGTEAFF
.	once	TRBV10-3	TRBJ2-3	TGTGCCATCAGTGAGGGGGTAGCGTCAGATACGCAGTATTTT	CAISEGVASDTQYF
.	once	TRBV11-2	TRBJ2-3	TGTGCCAGCAGCCTCTCGGGGGTTGGCACAGATACGCAGTATTTT	CASSLSGVGTDTQYF
.	once	TRBV12-3/TRBV12-4	TRBJ1-4	TGTGCCAGCAGTTTTGTCAATAATGAAAAACTGTTTTTT	CASSFVNNEKLFF
TRBD2	.	TRBV10-1	TRBJ2-7	TGCGCCAGCAGTCCCAGCGGGAGGGGCGAGCAGTACTTC	CASSPSGRGEQYF
TRBD2	.	TRBV7-9	TRBJ2-5	TGTGCCAGCAGCCCAGGACTAGCGGGGGAGGGGGAGACCCAGTACTTC	CASSPGLAGEGETQYF
TRBD2	.	TRBV2	TRBJ2-3	TGTGCCAGCAGTCGAGGACTAGCGGGAGGATCAGATACGCAGTATTTT	CASSRGLAGGSDTQYF
TRBD1	.	TRBV7-6	TRBJ2-2	TGTGCCAGCAGCTTAGTACAGGGGGCCGGCGGGGAGCTGTTTTTT	CASSLVQGAGGELFF
TRBD1	.	TRBV6-5	TRBJ1-2	TGTGCCAGCAGTCCCTTTGACAGGGGAGACTATGGCTACACCTTC	CASSPFDRGDYGYTF
.	.	TRBV5-4	TRBJ2-6	TGTGCCAGCAGCTTGGTGGCCGCCGCTGGGGCCAACGTCCTGACTTTC	CASSLVAAAGANVLTF
TRBD2	.	TRBV5-6	TRBJ2-3	TGTGCCAGCAGCTTGAGGCTAGCGGGAGCCGGAGATACGCAGTATTTT	CASSLRLAGAGDTQYF
TRBD1	.	TRBV18	TRBJ1-1	TGTGCCAGCTCCCCCGGGACAGGGAACACTGAAGCTTTCTTT	CASSPGTGNTEAFF
.	.	TRBV29-1	TRBJ1-1	TGCAGCGTTCTCAGGGGTACGCCCTTGAACACTGAAGCTTTCTTT	CSVLRGTPLNTEAFF
TRBD1	.	TRBV11-3	TRBJ1-4	TGTGCCAGCAGCCCCGGGACAGAAGACGAAAAACTGTTTTTT	CASSPGTEDEKLFF
.	.	TRBV5-5	TRBJ2-5	TGTGCCAGCAGCATTTCAGCGACCCAAGAGACCCAGTACTTC	CASSISATQETQYF
TRBD2	.	TRBV5-1	TRBJ2-3	TGCGCCAGCAGTAGCGGGGGGGACGATACGCAGTATTTT	CASSSGGDDTQYF
TRBD2	.	TRBV6-5	TRBJ2-7	TGTGCCAGCAGTTTAACGGGACTAGCCCCCTACGAGCAGTACTTC	CASSLTGLAPYEQYF
TRBD1	few	TRBV9	TRBJ1-2	TGTGCCAGCAGCGTAGGGACAGGGGGGCCTAACTATGGCTACACCTTC	CASSVGTGGPNYGYTF
TRBD1	.	TRBV11-2	TRBJ1-4	TGTGCCAGCAGCCTCCAGACAGGGGCGAATGAAAAACTGTTTTTT	CASSLQTGANEKLFF
.	.	TRBV5-1	TRBJ2-2	TGCGCCAGCAGCTCGACAGGCTCGGACACCGGGGAGCTGTTTTTT	CASSSTGSDTGELFF